This T cell receptor beta chain was captured by sequencing in a study of blood T cell repertoires in COVID-19. On the study more broadly: Collection of acute and convalescent COVID-19 samples took place in the United States, Italy and Spain. T cells, B-cell-depleted T cells, or PBMCs supplied cDNA or gDNA.

This CDR3 spans 17 amino acids. Deletions cut 3 bases from V and 0 bases from J, with 17 bases between. Germline V gene data show CDR1 as KGHSH and CDR2 as LQKENI. Produced via immunoSEQ multiplex PCR; TCRdb's table is partial and in-frame only. The sample carries more than 50,000 clones, 82% recorded once. The TCR comes from a human donor in a cohort sampled during active COVID-19. The specimen was peripheral blood. The chain employs TRBV18 and TRBJ1-1; no definite D call. The CDR3 DNA is TGTGCCAGCTCACCGAACAACATCCAGTATATGAACACTGAAGCTTTCTTT. This translates into CASSPNNIQYMNTEAFF.